This TCR beta chain was sequenced in a study of blood T cell repertoires in COVID-19. Study at large: Donors in the United States, Italy and Spain gave samples during acute or convalescent COVID-19.

In the source study's methods: Amplifying reference gene primers gave estimates of nucleated cell counts. The protocol was immunoSEQ multiplex PCR, while the TCRdb copy is restricted to in-frame clones and leaves out a portion. V, J and clone size were drawn from that table, and D and trimming were deduced from the DNA. The table records approximately 210,000 clones, around four fifths of them present only once. The CDR3 consists of 18 residues. Germline values: CDR1 MDHEN, CDR2 SYDVKM. V trimming: 5 bases; J trimming: 3 bases; junction bases outside the gene matches: 12. The TCR sequence derives from a woman between 45 and 60 years old with acute or convalescent COVID-19. Material for sequencing was peripheral blood. V gene TRBV28 combines with J gene TRBJ2-3, with 12 bases that match TRBD1. The CDR3 spells CASSPGQGAGLATDTQYF. The CDR3 coding sequence is TGTGCCAGCAGTCCGGGACAGGGGGCCGGGCTAGCGACAGATACGCAGTATTTT.